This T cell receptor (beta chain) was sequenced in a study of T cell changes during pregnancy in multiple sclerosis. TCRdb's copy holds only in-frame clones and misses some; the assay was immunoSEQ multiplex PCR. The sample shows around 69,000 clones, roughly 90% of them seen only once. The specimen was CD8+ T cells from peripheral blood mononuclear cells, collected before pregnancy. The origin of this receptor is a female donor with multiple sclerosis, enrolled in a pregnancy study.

CDR3 in DNA: TGCGCCAGCAGCTTGAGGGGACAGGGGGATAGTGAGCAGTACTTC. Translating gives CASSLRGQGDSEQYF. The chain combines TRBV5-1 with TRBJ2-7; 11 nucleotides align to TRBD1. CDR3 size: 15 residues. Per the germline V gene, CDR1 is SGHRS and CDR2 is YFSETQ. V lost 1 base and J lost 7; bases outside the gene matches: 7.